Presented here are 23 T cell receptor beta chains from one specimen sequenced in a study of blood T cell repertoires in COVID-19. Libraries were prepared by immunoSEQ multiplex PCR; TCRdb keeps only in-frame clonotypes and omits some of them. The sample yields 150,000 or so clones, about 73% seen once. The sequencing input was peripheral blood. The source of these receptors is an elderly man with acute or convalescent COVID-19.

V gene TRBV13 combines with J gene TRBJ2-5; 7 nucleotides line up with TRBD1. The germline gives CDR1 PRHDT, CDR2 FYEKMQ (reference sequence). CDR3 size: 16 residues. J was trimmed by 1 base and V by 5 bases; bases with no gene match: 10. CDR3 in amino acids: CASSTSPGQVQETQYF. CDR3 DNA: TGTGCCAGCAGCACCTCTCCTGGACAGGTCCAAGAGACCCAGTACTTC.

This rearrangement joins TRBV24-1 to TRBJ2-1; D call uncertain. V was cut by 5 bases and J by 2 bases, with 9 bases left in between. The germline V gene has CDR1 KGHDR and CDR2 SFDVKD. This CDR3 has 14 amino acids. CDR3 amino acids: CATSGNRPYNEQFF. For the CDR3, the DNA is TGTGCCACCAGTGGGAACAGACCCTACAATGAGCAGTTCTTC.

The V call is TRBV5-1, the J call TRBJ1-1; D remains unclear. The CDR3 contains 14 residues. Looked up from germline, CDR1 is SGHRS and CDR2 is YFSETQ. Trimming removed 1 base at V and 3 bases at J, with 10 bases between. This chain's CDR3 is CASSLSWSDTEAFF. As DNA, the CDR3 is TGCGCCAGCAGCTTGAGCTGGAGCGACACTGAAGCTTTCTTT.

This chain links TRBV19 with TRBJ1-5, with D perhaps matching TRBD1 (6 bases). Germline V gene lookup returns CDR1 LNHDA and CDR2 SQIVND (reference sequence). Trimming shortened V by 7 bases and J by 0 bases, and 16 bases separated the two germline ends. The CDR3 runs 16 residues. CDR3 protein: CASTTGQSRSNQPQHF. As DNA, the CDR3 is TGTGCCAGTACCACAGGACAGTCCCGTAGCAATCAGCCCCAGCATTTT.

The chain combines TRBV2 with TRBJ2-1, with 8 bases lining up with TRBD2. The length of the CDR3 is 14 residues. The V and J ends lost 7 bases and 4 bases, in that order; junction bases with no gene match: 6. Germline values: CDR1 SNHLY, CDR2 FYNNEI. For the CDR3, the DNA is TGTGCCAGCACTGGGACTAGTTCTTACAATGAGCAGTTCTTC. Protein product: CASTGTSSYNEQFF.

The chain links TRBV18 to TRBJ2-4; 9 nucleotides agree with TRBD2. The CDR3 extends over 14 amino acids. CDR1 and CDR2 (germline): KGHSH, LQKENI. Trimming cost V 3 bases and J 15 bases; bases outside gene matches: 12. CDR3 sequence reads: CASSPTSGGSGRYF. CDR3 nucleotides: TGTGCCAGCTCACCGACTAGCGGCGGAAGTGGTCGGTACTTC. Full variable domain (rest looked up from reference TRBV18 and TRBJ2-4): NAGVMQNPRHLVRRRGQEARLRCSPMKGHSHVYWYRQLPEEGLKFMVYLQKENIIDESGMPKERFSAEFPKEGPSILRIQQVVRGDSAAYFCASSPTSGGSGRYFGAGTRLSVL.

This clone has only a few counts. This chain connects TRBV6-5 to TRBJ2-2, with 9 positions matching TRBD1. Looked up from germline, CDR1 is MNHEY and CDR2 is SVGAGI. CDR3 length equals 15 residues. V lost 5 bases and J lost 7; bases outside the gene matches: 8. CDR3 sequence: CASSPSGTGIGELFF. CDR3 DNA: TGTGCCAGCAGTCCGTCCGGGACAGGGATCGGGGAGCTGTTTTTT.

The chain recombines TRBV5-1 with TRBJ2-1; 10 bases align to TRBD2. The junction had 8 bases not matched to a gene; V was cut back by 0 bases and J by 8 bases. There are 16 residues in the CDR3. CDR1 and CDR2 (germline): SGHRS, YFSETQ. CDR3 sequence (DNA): TGCGCCAGCAGCTTGGGGTCTAGCGGGGGTGTGGATGAGCAGTTCTTC. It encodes CASSLGSSGGVDEQFF.

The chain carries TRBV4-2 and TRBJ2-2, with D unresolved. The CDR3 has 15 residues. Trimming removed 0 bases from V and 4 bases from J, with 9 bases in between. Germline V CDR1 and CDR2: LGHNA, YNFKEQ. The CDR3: CASSQERSVTGELFF. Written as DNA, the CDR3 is TGTGCCAGCAGCCAAGAAAGATCGGTCACCGGGGAGCTGTTTTTT.

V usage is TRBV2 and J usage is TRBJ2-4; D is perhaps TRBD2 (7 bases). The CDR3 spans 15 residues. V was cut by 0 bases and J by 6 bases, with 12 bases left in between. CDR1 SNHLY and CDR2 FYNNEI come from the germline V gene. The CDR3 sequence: CASSEAGGAGNIQYF. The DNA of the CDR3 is TGTGCCAGCAGTGAAGCTGGGGGGGCAGGAAACATTCAGTACTTC.

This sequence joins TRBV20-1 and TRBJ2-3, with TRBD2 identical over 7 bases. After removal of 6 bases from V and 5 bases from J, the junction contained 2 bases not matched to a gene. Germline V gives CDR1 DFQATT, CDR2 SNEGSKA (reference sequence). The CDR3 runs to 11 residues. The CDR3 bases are TGCAGTGCAGGGAGGGTAGATACGCAGTATTTT. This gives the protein CSAGRVDTQYF.

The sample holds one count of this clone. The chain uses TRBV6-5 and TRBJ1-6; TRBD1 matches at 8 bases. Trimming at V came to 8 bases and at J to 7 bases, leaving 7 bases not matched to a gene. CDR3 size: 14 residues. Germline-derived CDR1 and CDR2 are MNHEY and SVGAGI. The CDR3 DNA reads TGTGCCAGCTGGGGCAGGGGGCAAAATTCACCCCTCCACTTT. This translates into CASWGRGQNSPLHF.

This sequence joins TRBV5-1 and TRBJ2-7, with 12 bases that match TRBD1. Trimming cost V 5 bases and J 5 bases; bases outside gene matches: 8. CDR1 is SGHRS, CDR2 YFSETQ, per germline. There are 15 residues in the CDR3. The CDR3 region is CASSSPGTGGNEQYF. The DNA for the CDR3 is TGCGCCAGCAGTTCACCCGGGACAGGGGGCAACGAGCAGTACTTC.

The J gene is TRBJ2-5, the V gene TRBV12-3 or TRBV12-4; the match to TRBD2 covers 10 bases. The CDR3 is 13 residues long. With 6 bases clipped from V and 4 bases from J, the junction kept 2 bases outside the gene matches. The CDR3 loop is CASSRLAGETQYF. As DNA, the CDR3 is TGTGCCAGCAGCCGACTAGCGGGAGAGACCCAGTACTTC.

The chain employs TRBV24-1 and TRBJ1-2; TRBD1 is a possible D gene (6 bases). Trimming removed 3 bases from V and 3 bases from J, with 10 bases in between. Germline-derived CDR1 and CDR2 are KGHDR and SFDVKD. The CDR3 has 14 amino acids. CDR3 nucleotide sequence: TGTGCCACCAGTGATGATGACAGGTACTATGGCTACACCTTC. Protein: CATSDDDRYYGYTF.

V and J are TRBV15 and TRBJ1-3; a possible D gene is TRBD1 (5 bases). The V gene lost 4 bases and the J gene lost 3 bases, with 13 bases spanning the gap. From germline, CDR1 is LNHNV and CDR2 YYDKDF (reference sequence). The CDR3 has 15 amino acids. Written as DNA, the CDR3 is TGTGCCACCAGCATCTTTCCAGGGTTTGGAAACACCATATATTTT. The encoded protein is CATSIFPGFGNTIYF.

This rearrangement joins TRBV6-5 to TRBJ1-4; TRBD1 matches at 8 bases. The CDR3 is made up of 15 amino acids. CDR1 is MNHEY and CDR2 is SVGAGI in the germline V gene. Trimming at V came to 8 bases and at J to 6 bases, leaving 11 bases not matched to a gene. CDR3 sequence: CASAGQGARYEKLFF. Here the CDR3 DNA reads TGTGCCAGCGCTGGGCAGGGGGCTAGATATGAAAAACTGTTTTTT.

DNA for the CDR3: TGTGCTAGTGGATTTACAGAACTCTCCTACAATGAGCAGTTCTTC. Protein product: CASGFTELSYNEQFF. V gene TRBV12-5 combines with J gene TRBJ2-1; D not certain. The germline V gene encodes CDR1 LGHNT and CDR2 FRNRAP. CDR3 length equals 15 residues. V was cut by 6 bases and J by 0 bases, with 12 bases left in between.

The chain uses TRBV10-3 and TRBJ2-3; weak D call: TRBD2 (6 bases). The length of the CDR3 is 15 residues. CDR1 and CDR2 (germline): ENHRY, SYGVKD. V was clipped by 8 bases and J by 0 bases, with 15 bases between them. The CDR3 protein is CAISRAAGSTDTQYF. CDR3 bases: TGTGCCATCTCAAGGGCCGCGGGGAGCACAGATACGCAGTATTTT.

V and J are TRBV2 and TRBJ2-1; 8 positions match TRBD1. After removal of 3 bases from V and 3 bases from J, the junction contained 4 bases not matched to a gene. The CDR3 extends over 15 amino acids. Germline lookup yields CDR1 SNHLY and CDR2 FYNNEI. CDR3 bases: TGTGCCAGCAGTGACCAGGGGGCCTTCTACAATGAGCAGTTCTTC. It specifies CASSDQGAFYNEQFF.

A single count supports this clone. The CDR3 is CASSLGQGPTDTQYF. The CDR3 bases are TGCGCCAGCAGCTTAGGACAGGGACCCACAGATACGCAGTATTTT. J is TRBJ2-3 and V is TRBV5-1, with 8 positions matching TRBD1. Unmatched junction bases numbered 4, after V lost 2 bases and J lost 2 bases. The CDR3 is made up of 15 amino acids. Germline V gene lookup returns CDR1 SGHRS and CDR2 YFSETQ.

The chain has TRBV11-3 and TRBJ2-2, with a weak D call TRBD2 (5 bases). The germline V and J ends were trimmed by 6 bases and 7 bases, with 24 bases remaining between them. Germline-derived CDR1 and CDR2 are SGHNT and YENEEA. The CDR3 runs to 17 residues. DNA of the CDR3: TGTGCCAGCAGTTTGTCGTCGGGATGGCTGGCTGGCGGGGAGCTGTTTTTT. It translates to CASSLSSGWLAGGELFF.

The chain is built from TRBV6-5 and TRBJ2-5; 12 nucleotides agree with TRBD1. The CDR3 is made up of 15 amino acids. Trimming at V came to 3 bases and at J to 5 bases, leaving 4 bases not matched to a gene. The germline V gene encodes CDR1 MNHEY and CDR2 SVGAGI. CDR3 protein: CASSYPGQGAETQYF. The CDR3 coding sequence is TGTGCCAGCAGTTATCCGGGACAGGGGGCGGAGACCCAGTACTTC.